Listed here are 2 T cell receptor beta chains from one sample, sequenced in a study of shared clonotypes between healthy human individuals. Libraries were prepared by immunoSEQ multiplex PCR; TCRdb keeps only in-frame clonotypes and omits some of them. Of about a million clones in the sample, 60% to 80% are singletons; the top ten hold about 1.5%. Sequencing input: memory CD4+ T cells sorted from blood. This sample's subset: CD45RA-negative fraction. The origin of the receptors is a man between 18 and 35 years old in good health.

This chain joins TRBV12-5 and TRBJ2-1; TRBD2 matches 14 bases. V lost 5 bases, J lost 9 bases, and 6 bases stayed unmatched. This CDR3 has 15 amino acids. The V gene's germline CDR1 is LGHNT and CDR2 FRNRAP. The CDR3 bases are TGTGCTAGTGGTCTCGGGACTAGCGGGGGAGTTGAGCAGTTCTTC. It specifies CASGLGTSGGVEQFF.

This clone was observed a single time. The CDR3 protein is CASSSGGNYGYTF. CDR3 DNA sequence: TGTGCCAGCAGCTCGGGGGGTAACTATGGCTACACCTTC. V usage is TRBV5-5 and J usage is TRBJ1-2, with a possible D match to TRBD1 (5 bases). The V end lost 3 bases, the J end lost 1 base, and 7 bases lay between the germline ends. The CDR3 is 13 amino acids. Germline V CDR1 and CDR2: SGHKS, YYEKEE (reference sequence).